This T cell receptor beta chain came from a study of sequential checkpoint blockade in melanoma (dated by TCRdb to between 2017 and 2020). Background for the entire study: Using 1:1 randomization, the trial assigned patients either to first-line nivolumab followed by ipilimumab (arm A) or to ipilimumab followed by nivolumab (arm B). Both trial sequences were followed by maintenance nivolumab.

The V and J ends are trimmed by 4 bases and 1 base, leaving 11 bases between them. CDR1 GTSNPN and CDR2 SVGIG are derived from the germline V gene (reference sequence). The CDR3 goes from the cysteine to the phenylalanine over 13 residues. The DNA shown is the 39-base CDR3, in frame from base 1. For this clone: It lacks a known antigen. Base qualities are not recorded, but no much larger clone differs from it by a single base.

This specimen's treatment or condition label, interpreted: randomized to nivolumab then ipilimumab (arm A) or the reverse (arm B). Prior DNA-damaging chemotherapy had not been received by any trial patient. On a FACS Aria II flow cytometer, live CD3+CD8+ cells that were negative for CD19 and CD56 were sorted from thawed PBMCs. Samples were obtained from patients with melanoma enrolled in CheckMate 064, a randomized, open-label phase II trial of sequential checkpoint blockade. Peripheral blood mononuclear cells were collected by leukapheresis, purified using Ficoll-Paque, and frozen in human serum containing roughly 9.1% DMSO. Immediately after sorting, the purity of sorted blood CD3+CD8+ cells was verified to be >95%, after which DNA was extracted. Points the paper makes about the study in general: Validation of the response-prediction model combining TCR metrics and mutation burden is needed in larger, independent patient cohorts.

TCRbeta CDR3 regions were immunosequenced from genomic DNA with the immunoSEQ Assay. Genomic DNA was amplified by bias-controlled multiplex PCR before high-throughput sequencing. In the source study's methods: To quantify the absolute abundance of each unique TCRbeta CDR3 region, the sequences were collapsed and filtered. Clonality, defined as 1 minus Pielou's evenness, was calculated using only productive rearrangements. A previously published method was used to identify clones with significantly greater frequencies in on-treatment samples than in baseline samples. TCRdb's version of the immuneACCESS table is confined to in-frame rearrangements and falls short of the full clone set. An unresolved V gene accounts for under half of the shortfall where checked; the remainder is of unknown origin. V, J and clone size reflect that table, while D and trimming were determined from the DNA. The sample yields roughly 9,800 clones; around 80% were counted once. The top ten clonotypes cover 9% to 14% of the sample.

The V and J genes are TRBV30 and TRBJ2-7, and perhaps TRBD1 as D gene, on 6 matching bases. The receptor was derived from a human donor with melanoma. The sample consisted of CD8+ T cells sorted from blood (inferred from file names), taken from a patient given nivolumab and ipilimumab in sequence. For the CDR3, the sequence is CAWTSTGSYEQYF. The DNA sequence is TGTGCCTGGACCTCGACAGGATCCTACGAGCAGTACTTC. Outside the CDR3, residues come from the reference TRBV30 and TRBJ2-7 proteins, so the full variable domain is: SQTIHQWPATLVQPVGSPLSLECTVEGTSNPNLYWYRQAAGRGLQLLFYSVGIGQISSEVPQNLSASRPQDRQFILSSKKLLLSDSGFYLCAWTSTGSYEQYFGPGTRLTVT.